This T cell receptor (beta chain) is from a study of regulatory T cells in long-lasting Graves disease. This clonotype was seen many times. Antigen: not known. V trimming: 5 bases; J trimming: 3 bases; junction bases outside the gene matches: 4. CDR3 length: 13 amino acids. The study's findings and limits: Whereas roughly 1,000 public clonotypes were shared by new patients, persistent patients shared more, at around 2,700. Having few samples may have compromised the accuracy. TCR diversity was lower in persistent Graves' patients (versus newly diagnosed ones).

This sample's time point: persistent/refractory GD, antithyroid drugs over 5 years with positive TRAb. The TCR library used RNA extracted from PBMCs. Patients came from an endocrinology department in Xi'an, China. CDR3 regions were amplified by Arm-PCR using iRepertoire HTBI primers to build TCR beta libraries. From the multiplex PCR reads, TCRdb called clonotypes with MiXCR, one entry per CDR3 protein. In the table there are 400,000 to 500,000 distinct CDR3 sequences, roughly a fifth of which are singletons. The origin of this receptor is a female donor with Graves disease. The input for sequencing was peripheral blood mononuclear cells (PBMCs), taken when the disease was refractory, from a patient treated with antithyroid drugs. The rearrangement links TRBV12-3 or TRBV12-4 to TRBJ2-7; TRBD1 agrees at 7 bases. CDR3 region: CASSMTGYYEQYF. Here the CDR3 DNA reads TGTGCCAGCAGTATGACAGGGTACTACGAGCAGTACTTC.